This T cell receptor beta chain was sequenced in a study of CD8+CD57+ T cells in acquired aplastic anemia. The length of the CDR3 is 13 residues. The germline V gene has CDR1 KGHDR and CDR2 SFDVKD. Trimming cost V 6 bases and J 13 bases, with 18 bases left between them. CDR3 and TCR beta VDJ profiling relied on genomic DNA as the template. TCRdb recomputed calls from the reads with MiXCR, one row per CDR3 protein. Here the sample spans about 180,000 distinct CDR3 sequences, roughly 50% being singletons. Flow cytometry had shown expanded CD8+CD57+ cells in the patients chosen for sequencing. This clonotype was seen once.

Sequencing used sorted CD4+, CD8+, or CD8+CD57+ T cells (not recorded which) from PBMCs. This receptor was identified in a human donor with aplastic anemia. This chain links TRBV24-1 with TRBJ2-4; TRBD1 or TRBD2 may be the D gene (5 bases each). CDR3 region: CATSWSVAREQYF. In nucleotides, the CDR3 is TGTGCCACCAGTTGGTCGGTCGCCAGGGAGCAGTACTTC.